The next 32 T cell receptor beta chains were all read from a single sample in a study of Ad26.COV2.S vaccination and SARS-CoV-2 variants. Sequencing used immunoSEQ multiplex PCR; TCRdb keeps in-frame clones, though not all of them. The sample comprises hundreds of thousands of clones, around 92% of which are singletons, and under 5% rests with the top ten. This sample comprised peripheral blood, obtained after recovery from COVID-19. The receptors here all came from a human donor who had recovered from COVID-19.

Regarding this clone: Other DNA sequences in the same sample also yield this CDR3. This chain joins TRBV5-1 and TRBJ1-2; D is unclear. CDR1 SGHRS and CDR2 YFSETQ come from the germline V gene. V was pared by 2 bases and J by 6 bases, with 8 bases between. This CDR3 spans 12 amino acids. CDR3 residues: CASSFQGDGYTF. CDR3 nucleotide sequence: TGCGCCAGCAGCTTCCAAGGAGATGGCTACACCTTC.

As DNA, the CDR3 is TGTGCCAGCAGCATCCGGGACAGGACCTCCTACGAGCAGTACTTC. It is translated as CASSIRDRTSYEQYF. The chain employs TRBV6-5 and TRBJ2-7; 8 bases match TRBD1. This CDR3 has 15 residues. Germline assignment: CDR1 MNHEY and CDR2 SVGAGI. The V gene end was trimmed by 6 bases and the J gene end by 0 bases; junction bases not matched to a gene: 7.

The chain carries TRBV7-2 and TRBJ2-1; no definite D call. The CDR3 loop spans 15 amino acids. Germline loops: CDR1 SGHTA, CDR2 FQGNSA. V lost 6 bases, J lost 1 base, and 13 bases lay in between. The CDR3: CASSGSGWSYNEQFF. For the CDR3, the DNA is TGTGCCAGCAGTGGGTCTGGCTGGTCCTACAATGAGCAGTTCTTC. The variable domain in full, completed from reference TRBV7-2 and TRBJ2-1, reads GAGVSQSPSNKVTEKGKDVELRCDPISGHTALYWYRQSLGQGLEFLIYFQGNSAPDKSGLPSDRFSAERTGGSVSTLTIQRTQQEDSAVYLCASSGSGWSYNEQFFGPGTRLTVL.

This chain's CDR3 is CASSRGEGAITEAFF. In DNA form, the CDR3 reads TGCGCCAGCAGTCGGGGAGAGGGGGCTATAACTGAAGCTTTCTTT. The V call is TRBV10-2, the J call TRBJ1-1, with TRBD1 matching over 7 bases. Germline V CDR1 and CDR2: WSHSY, SAAADI. The CDR3 sequence is 15 residues long. V shed 5 bases, J shed 5 bases, and the junction held 11 bases outside the gene matches.

This clone appeared a single time. The rearrangement links TRBV7-8 to TRBJ1-4, with TRBD1 as a possible D gene (5 bases). Germline V gene lookup returns CDR1 SGHVS and CDR2 FQNEAQ. The germline V and J ends were trimmed by 8 bases and 5 bases, with 12 bases remaining between them. The CDR3 consists of 13 residues. CDR3: CASSGRKNEKLFF. The CDR3 nucleotides read TGTGCCAGCTCGGGACGGAAGAATGAAAAACTGTTTTTT.

The CDR3 reads CASNLGMGTSTDTQYF. CDR3 DNA: TGTGCCAGCAACCTGGGGATGGGGACTAGCACAGATACGCAGTATTTT. V is TRBV9 and J is TRBJ2-3; maybe TRBD2 (6 bases). The V end lost 6 bases, the J end lost 0 bases, and 17 bases lay between the germline ends. The CDR3 is 16 amino acids. Germline CDR1 is SGDLS and CDR2 is YYNGEE.

The V gene is TRBV2, the J gene TRBJ1-5; D possibly corresponds to TRBD1 (6 bases). Germline CDR1 reads SNHLY; CDR2 reads FYNNEI. Trimming took off 5 bases at V and 1 base at J, with 15 bases between the two ends. CDR3 length equals 16 residues. The CDR3 DNA is TGTGCCAGCAGTCAAATACAGGGCCAAAGCAATCAGCCCCAGCATTTT. Its protein is CASSQIQGQSNQPQHF.

The chain couples TRBV3-1 (or the pseudogene TRBV3-2) to TRBJ2-7, with unresolved D. The V and J ends lost 4 bases and 3 bases respectively, with 10 bases between them. The CDR3 runs to 13 residues. Looked up from germline, CDR1 is LGHDT and CDR2 is YNNKEL (reference sequence). Here the CDR3 DNA reads TGTGCCAGCAGCCTAACCGGCTTCTACGAGCAGTACTTC. Its protein product is CASSLTGFYEQYF.

This chain links TRBV6-5 with TRBJ2-3; possible D gene TRBD2, 7 bases. This CDR3 is built from 14 residues. CDR1 is MNHEY and CDR2 is SVGAGI in the germline V gene. The V and J ends lost 8 bases and 3 bases respectively, with 15 bases between them. As DNA, the CDR3 is TGTGCCAGCGTCCTCGGGGGGCGGACAGATACGCAGTATTTT. This sequence encodes CASVLGGRTDTQYF.

V and J are TRBV19 and TRBJ2-1; maybe TRBD1 (6 bases). The CDR3 loop spans 12 amino acids. V lost 5 bases and J 9 bases, leaving 11 bases between the germline ends. From germline, CDR1 is LNHDA and CDR2 SQIVND (reference sequence). DNA of the CDR3: TGTGCCAGTAGTGAAGGGGGACGTGAGCAGTTCTTC. It codes for CASSEGGREQFF. The variable domain in full, completed from reference TRBV19 and TRBJ2-1, reads DGGITQSPKYLFRKEGQNVTLSCEQNLNHDAMYWYRQDPGQGLRLIYYSQIVNDFQKGDIAEGYSVSREKKESFPLTVTSAQKNPTAFYLCASSEGGREQFFGPGTRLTVL.

The V and J genes are TRBV4-1 and TRBJ1-2; perhaps TRBD1 as D (6 bases). Between the trimmed V and J ends, which lost 3 bases and 2 bases, there was a span of 16 bases. The CDR3 spans 16 residues. CDR1 and CDR2 from the germline V gene are MGHRA and YSYEKL. CDR3 sequence: CASSHAVTGPNYGYTF. As DNA, the CDR3 is TGCGCCAGCAGCCACGCCGTGACAGGCCCAAACTATGGCTACACCTTC.

CDR3 residues: CASSLVGTGGYEQYF. CDR3 sequence (DNA): TGCGCCAGCAGCTTGGTTGGGACAGGGGGCTACGAGCAGTACTTC. The rearrangement uses TRBV5-1 and TRBJ2-7; 11 positions agree with TRBD1. V gave up 0 bases and J gave up 3 bases; unmatched junction bases: 2. This CDR3 has 15 residues. Germline V gene data show CDR1 as SGHRS and CDR2 as YFSETQ.

The rearrangement uses TRBV7-6 and TRBJ1-5, with TRBD1 matching over 8 bases. Germline V gives CDR1 SGHVS, CDR2 FNYEAQ. Losses at the gene ends were 5 bases for V and 5 bases for J; bases not matched to a gene: 8. This CDR3 spans 15 amino acids. The CDR3 region is CASSLGQERHQPQHF. The CDR3 DNA is TGTGCCAGCAGCCTGGGACAGGAAAGGCATCAGCCCCAGCATTTT.

The gene calls are TRBV2 and TRBJ1-4; possible D gene TRBD1, 6 bases. CDR3 length equals 15 residues. V lost 1 base to trimming and J lost 6 bases, with 12 bases between them. Germline CDR1 and CDR2: SNHLY and FYNNEI. CDR3 sequence (DNA): TGTGCCAGCAGTGAAGGGGGGCGCAGTCATGAAAAACTGTTTTTT. This translates into CASSEGGRSHEKLFF.

This chain connects TRBV5-1 to TRBJ1-1, with unresolved D. With 6 bases removed from V and 0 bases from J, the gap between germline ends came to 9 bases. Germline values: CDR1 SGHRS, CDR2 YFSETQ. The CDR3 spans 13 residues. In nucleotides, the CDR3 is TGCGCCAGCACCCCCGACATGAACACTGAAGCTTTCTTT. Translated, it gives CASTPDMNTEAFF.

This sequence joins TRBV14 and TRBJ1-4; D ambiguous. Per the germline V gene, CDR1 is SGHDN and CDR2 is FVKESK. Trimming stripped 2 bases from V and 10 bases from J, with 23 bases between. The CDR3 covers 17 residues. CDR3 region: CASSQNPQIGLAGKLFF. The CDR3 nucleotides are TGTGCCAGCAGCCAAAATCCTCAGATCGGGCTAGCGGGAAAACTGTTTTTT.

The J gene is TRBJ2-3, the V gene TRBV12-3 or TRBV12-4; D remains unclear. V was trimmed by 9 bases and J by 0 bases, leaving 10 bases between them. The CDR3 is 13 residues long. The CDR3 here is CASIRSSTDTQYF. CDR3 bases: TGTGCCAGTATTAGGTCTAGCACAGATACGCAGTATTTT.

The rearrangement joins TRBV25-1 to TRBJ1-2; D gene unclear. V was clipped by 9 bases and J by 5 bases, with 16 bases between them. This CDR3 spans 13 amino acids. Germline loops: CDR1 MGHDK, CDR2 SYGVNS. CDR3 region: CASPGPDGYGYTF. The CDR3 region has the DNA TGTGCCAGTCCAGGTCCGGACGGGTATGGCTACACCTTC.

The J gene is TRBJ2-2, the V gene TRBV27, with TRBD1 matching over 8 bases. The CDR3 is made up of 17 amino acids. The V and J ends lost 3 bases and 3 bases, in that order; junction bases with no gene match: 9. CDR1 is MNHEY and CDR2 is SMNVEV in the germline V gene (reference sequence). The DNA of the CDR3 is TGTGCCAGCAGTTTTGCCAGGGGGCCGAAGGACACCGGGGAGCTGTTTTTT. It encodes CASSFARGPKDTGELFF.

The genes are TRBV5-1 and TRBJ2-3, with D possibly matching TRBD1 (5 bases). V was pared by 3 bases and J by 6 bases, with 20 bases between. This CDR3 contains 16 residues. Germline V gene lookup returns CDR1 SGHRS and CDR2 YFSETQ. CDR3 bases: TGCGCCAGCAGCTCGGCCAGGGTCGGTACTGGGGATACGCAGTATTTT. Translating gives CASSSARVGTGDTQYF.

The rearrangement links TRBV6-5 to TRBJ2-5; a weak D match, TRBD1 (6 bases). CDR1 and CDR2 (germline): MNHEY, SVGAGI. V was cut by 5 bases and J by 0 bases, with 10 bases left in between. The CDR3 is made up of 14 amino acids. The CDR3 sequence: CASSPGQYQETQYF. CDR3 in DNA: TGTGCCAGCAGTCCAGGACAGTACCAAGAGACCCAGTACTTC.

The chain combines TRBV5-6 with TRBJ2-5; D not resolved. Germline lookup yields CDR1 SGHDT and CDR2 YYEEEE. This CDR3 has 12 amino acids. V lost 0 bases and J lost 4, with 4 bases in between. Written as DNA, the CDR3 is TGTGCCAGCAGCTTGGCCTCAGAGACCCAGTACTTC. Protein: CASSLASETQYF.

The chain carries TRBV9 and TRBJ2-2; no firm D call. The length of the CDR3 is 17 residues. In germline, CDR1 is SGDLS, CDR2 YYNGEE. V lost 0 bases, J lost 0 bases, and 12 bases lay in between. CDR3 protein: CASSVVPDIANTGELFF. The CDR3 nucleotides are TGTGCCAGCAGCGTAGTCCCGGATATAGCGAACACCGGGGAGCTGTTTTTT. The full variable domain, completed using reference TRBV9 and TRBJ2-2, is DSGVTQTPKHLITATGQRVTLRCSPRSGDLSVYWYQQSLDQGLQFLIQYYNGEERAKGNILERFSAQQFPDLHSELNLSSLELGDSALYFCASSVVPDIANTGELFFGEGSRLTVL.

The rearrangement links TRBV27 to TRBJ2-7; D not resolved. Trimming removed 1 base from V and 3 bases from J, with 10 bases in between. This CDR3 region has 14 residues. Germline CDR1 MNHEY, CDR2 SMNVEV (reference sequence). The CDR3: CASSLLVSGYEQYF. DNA for the CDR3: TGTGCCAGCAGTTTATTAGTCTCGGGCTACGAGCAGTACTTC.

This chain connects TRBV6-6 to TRBJ2-6; D gene unclear. The CDR3 totals 16 residues. V lost 5 bases to trimming and J lost 2 bases, with 13 bases between them. Germline V CDR1 and CDR2: MNHNY, SVGAGI (reference sequence). The CDR3 loop reads CASSRLLLAGANVLTF. Written as DNA, the CDR3 is TGTGCCAGCAGTCGACTCCTGTTGGCTGGGGCCAACGTCCTGACTTTC.

The genes are TRBV7-6 and TRBJ2-3; D remains unclear. Trimming left V 5 bases short and J 6 bases short, with 12 bases between. The CDR3 contains 13 residues. Germline CDR1 and CDR2: SGHVS and FNYEAQ. Here the CDR3 reads CASSPRVSDTQYF. As DNA, the CDR3 is TGTGCCAGCAGCCCCCGAGTATCGGATACGCAGTATTTT.

The chain links TRBV7-9 to TRBJ1-4; D is ambiguous. Germline-derived CDR1 and CDR2 are SEHNR and FQNEAQ (reference sequence). Trimming removed 5 bases from V and 8 bases from J, with 12 bases in between. This CDR3 comprises 13 residues. Written as DNA, the CDR3 is TGTGCCAGCAGCGAAGGACTTGGGGAAAAACTGTTTTTT. Its protein is CASSEGLGEKLFF.

This clone was counted once. The V and J genes are TRBV7-6 and TRBJ1-5; D gene ambiguous. The CDR3 has 14 amino acids. The V end lost 1 base, the J end lost 2 bases, and 6 bases lay between the germline ends. The germline V gene encodes CDR1 SGHVS and CDR2 FNYEAQ. The CDR3 loop is CASSLVIGNQPQHF. The CDR3 coding sequence is TGTGCCAGCAGCTTAGTTATTGGCAATCAGCCCCAGCATTTT.

In this sample, this clone turned up once. This chain connects TRBV7-9 to TRBJ2-3, with no clear D. Germline CDR1 reads SEHNR; CDR2 reads FQNEAQ (reference sequence). V lost 2 bases and J 1 base, leaving 7 bases between the germline ends. The CDR3 spans 14 residues. CDR3: CASSLLERTDTQYF. DNA of the CDR3: TGTGCCAGCAGCTTATTAGAGCGCACAGATACGCAGTATTTT.

The J gene is TRBJ1-2, the V gene TRBV6-6; 7 bases fit TRBD1. There are 14 residues in the CDR3. From germline, CDR1 is MNHNY and CDR2 SVGAGI (reference sequence). Trimming at V came to 6 bases and at J to 5 bases, leaving 9 bases not matched to a gene. The CDR3 DNA reads TGTGCCAGCAGGATATATACAGGGGAGTATGGCTACACCTTC. Protein sequence: CASRIYTGEYGYTF.

The sample holds a few counts of this clone. The gene calls are TRBV10-3 and TRBJ2-7; D may match TRBD1 or TRBD2 (5 bases each). The CDR3 is made up of 16 amino acids. CDR1 and CDR2 (germline): ENHRY, SYGVKD. V lost 0 bases and J lost 1, with 13 bases in between. The CDR3 coding sequence is TGTGCCATCAGTGAGTCCTCGGCCTGGGGGTCCTACGAGCAGTACTTC. Its protein is CAISESSAWGSYEQYF.

The chain joins TRBV4-3 to TRBJ2-3, with 10 bases matching TRBD1. Unmatched junction bases numbered 6, after V lost 4 bases and J lost 5 bases. The germline V gene has CDR1 LGHNA and CDR2 YSLEER. The CDR3 is made up of 15 amino acids. The CDR3 here is CASSPTGQGGDTQYF. In nucleotides, the CDR3 is TGCGCCAGCAGCCCAACAGGACAGGGGGGAGATACGCAGTATTTT.